These T cell receptor beta chains were read from a single sample in a study of response to subunit inactivated influenza vaccine. Via MiXCR, TCRdb re-called the RT-PCR reads, giving one row per CDR3 protein. There are under 800,000 distinct CDR3 sequences in the sample; approximately 14% occur only once, and less than 7% lies in the top ten. Sequences were derived from PBMCs from blood, sampled roughly 2 weeks before vaccination. The receptors stem from a man in his forties or fifties who received an inactivated influenza vaccine. CDR3s leave out the opening cysteine and the closing phenylalanine or tryptophan. Clone size is shown for a subset of rows, as once, few, many or a class of expanded clone.

length | V | size | CDR3
13 | TRBV25-1 | - | ASSDRLGRGNTIY
13 | TRBV3-1 | - | ASSRGLLSGNTIY
15 | TRBV6-2/TRBV6-3 | few | ASRTPPFVTGKDTQY
12 | TRBV20-1 | - | SANGAGGADTQY
9 | TRBV28 | many | ASRRVYEQY
13 | TRBV9 | few | ASSVAPGTAYEQY
15 | TRBV7-9 | - | ASSFAGMTGNTGELF
11 | TRBV4-1 | few | ASSQGGNYEQY
12 | TRBV5-1 | few | ASSLAGAAGELF
13 | TRBV5-5 | - | ASSLDGTAAYEQY
15 | TRBV5-4 | few | ASSPRERGGVSDTQY
12 | TRBV20-1 | - | SAPEVTGGTEAF
12 | TRBV5-1 | - | ASSRLRWDNEQF
13 | TRBV2 | - | ASSDGGESTDTQY
16 | TRBV6-1 | - | ASSPRPPSASNTGELF
15 | TRBV24-1 | many | ATRCADSREVADTQY
10 | TRBV29-1 | few | SVAATTDTQY
16 | TRBV11-2 | - | ASSTLAPSPRMTDTQY
14 | TRBV28 | - | ASSTGWRGFPDEQY
11 | TRBV28 | - | ASSSALSHTQY
11 | TRBV27 | - | ASKREGGETQY
13 | TRBV20-1 | - | SATFSQLQGGGYT
13 | TRBV7-9 | few | ASSLFPLWGYEQY
12 | TRBV20-1 | many | SATKGGGRTEAF
15 | TRBV5-1 | few | ASSPHGTPSGRVQQY
15 | TRBV3-1 | few | ASSQGGLAGNTGELF
12 | TRBV5-1 | - | ASGSGGPIGELF
13 | TRBV11-2 | many | ASSLMRTSGNEQF
14 | TRBV7-6 | - | ASSLLGAKAYNEQF
12 | TRBV29-1 | few | SVEASAKYNEQF
14 | TRBV4-2 | - | ASSQEPVGLNSPLH